This T cell receptor beta chain is from a study of vaccination and CD4 T cells after COVID-19. Study-level background: Convalescent patients were SARS-CoV-2 positive by nasal swab PCR; about nine mild, one severe.

The junction had 5 bases not matched to a gene; V was cut back by 3 bases and J by 6 bases. From germline, CDR1 is SGHTA and CDR2 FQGNSA. The CDR3 sequence is 14 residues long. Treatment in this sample: roughly ten-day PBMC culture with coronavirus spike peptide pools or control peptides (ViraFEST assay). Half-medium changes with fresh IL-2 medium occurred on days 3 and 7. Cultured CD4+ T cell DNA was sequenced using the Oncomine TCR Beta short-read assay. After culture, CD4+ T cells served as the source for genomic DNA extraction. TCRdb re-derived calls from the PCR reads in MiXCR, one entry per CDR3 protein. This sample has 8,500 to 9,000 distinct CDR3 sequences, with under 65% found just once. Details on this clonotype: The antigen is undetermined.

The source was cultured CD4+ T cells from blood, collected after SARS-CoV-2 vaccination. The genes are TRBV7-2 and TRBJ2-3; 8 nucleotides line up with TRBD2. This clonotype originated in a human donor with COVID-19. CDR3 residues: CASSFGLAPDTQYF. CDR3 in DNA: TGTGCCAGCAGCTTTGGACTAGCACCCGATACGCAGTATTTT.